This T cell receptor beta chain is drawn from a study of read filtering for tumor transcriptome and immune sequencing. Molecular barcoded adaptors covering alpha/delta and beta/gamma chains were used on roughly 400 ng RNA. TCRdb redid the calling of the reads with MiXCR, one entry per CDR3 protein. The table lists 35,000 to 40,000 distinct CDR3 sequences, roughly 15% of them singletons. A note on this clonotype: One end of the junction fails to match germline, which may point to a read error.

Germline V lookup: CDR1 SGHNT, CDR2 YYREEE (reference sequence). The CDR3 extends over 16 amino acids. The receptor was isolated from a donor aged 40 or over with multiple myeloma. The chain employs TRBV5-4 and TRBJ2-7; possibly TRBD2 for D (6 bases). Sequenced material: a population of CD138-negative cells sorted from bone marrow. The CDR3 here is CDSSLVLGGMFYEQYF. The CDR3 coding sequence is TGTGACAGCAGCTTAGTCCTGGGCGGGATGTTTTACGAGCAGTACTTC.